This passage covers 10 T cell receptor beta chains from one sample sequenced in a study of blood T cell repertoires in COVID-19 (TCRdb year 2020). Library preparation was by the immunoSEQ multiplex PCR assay. TCRdb provides this immuneACCESS table in a form limited to in-frame rearrangements. Some clones are lacking; in checked studies, under half of them reflect an unresolved V gene, and why the rest are absent is not known. This sample holds 130,000 to 150,000 clones; roughly 83% were observed only once. The ten largest account for 3% of the sample. The sequencing sample was made of peripheral blood. The receptors stem from a woman of 80 years or more with acute or convalescent COVID-19.

The rearrangement links TRBV19 to TRBJ2-7; 8 nucleotides match TRBD1. Germline trimming cut 1 base from V and 6 bases from J; bases unmatched to any gene: 11. CDR1 and CDR2 (germline): LNHDA, SQIVND (reference sequence). The CDR3 contains 16 residues. Here the CDR3 DNA reads TGTGCCAGTAGTATAGTGAGAACAGGGGGTCTCTTCGAGCAGTACTTC. Protein product: CASSIVRTGGLFEQYF.

The J gene is TRBJ1-1, the V gene TRBV10-3; D call uncertain. There are 14 residues in the CDR3. Deletions cut 11 bases from V and 0 bases from J, with 16 bases between. Germline lookup yields CDR1 ENHRY and CDR2 SYGVKD. CDR3 residues: CAARSGAMNTEAFF. CDR3 nucleotide sequence: TGTGCCGCTAGGAGTGGAGCTATGAACACTGAAGCTTTCTTT.

The rearrangement joins TRBV7-9 to TRBJ1-2; 8 bases are a match to TRBD1. CDR3 length: 14 residues. CDR1 SEHNR and CDR2 FQNEAQ come from the germline V gene (reference sequence). After removal of 2 bases from V and 5 bases from J, the junction contained 4 bases not matched to a gene. As DNA, the CDR3 is TGTGCCAGCAGCTTAACCACAGGGGGGTATGGCTACACCTTC. Its translation is CASSLTTGGYGYTF.

This clone was observed a single time. The chain uses TRBV10-3 and TRBJ2-7, with TRBD2 identical over 13 bases. This CDR3 has 13 residues. In germline, CDR1 is ENHRY, CDR2 SYGVKD. V lost 7 bases to trimming and J lost 9 bases; unmatched junction nucleotides: 6. The chain's CDR3 is CAITGTSGEGQYF. The DNA of the CDR3 is TGTGCCATCACCGGGACTAGCGGGGAGGGGCAGTACTTC.

V is TRBV28 and J is TRBJ2-1; tentatively, D is TRBD1 (5 bases). V lost 1 base, J lost 6 bases, and 13 bases lay in between. The CDR3 extends over 15 amino acids. Germline CDR1 is MDHEN and CDR2 is SYDVKM. The CDR3 coding sequence is TGTGCCAGCAGTTTATATGCAGCAGGGATCAATGAGCAGTTCTTC. It specifies CASSLYAAGINEQFF.

The chain is built from TRBV6-5 and TRBJ1-2, with 8 bases fitting TRBD1. Germline CDR1 and CDR2: MNHEY and SVGAGI. After removal of 4 bases from V and 7 bases from J, the junction contained 8 bases not matched to a gene. The CDR3 length is 14 residues. The CDR3 region is CASSSRDRTGGYTF. The CDR3 DNA sequence: TGTGCCAGCAGTTCCCGGGACAGGACGGGTGGCTACACCTTC.

The chain combines TRBV20-1 with TRBJ1-2; D might be TRBD1 (6 bases). The CDR3 has 15 residues. The germline gives CDR1 DFQATT, CDR2 SNEGSKA (reference sequence). Trimming left V 3 bases short and J 3 bases short, with 17 bases between. The DNA for the CDR3 is TGCAGTGCTAGTCGACAGGCCTACTGGTACTATGGCTACACCTTC. Translation: CSASRQAYWYYGYTF.

The rearrangement links TRBV6-5 to TRBJ2-7, with TRBD2 matching 8 bases. The V and J ends lost 0 bases and 2 bases, in that order; junction bases with no gene match: 3. CDR1 and CDR2 from the germline V gene are MNHEY and SVGAGI. CDR3 size: 15 residues. CDR3: CASSYSPGGAYEQYF. In DNA, the CDR3 is TGTGCCAGCAGTTACTCACCGGGGGGGGCCTACGAGCAGTACTTC.

V gene TRBV10-3 combines with J gene TRBJ1-2; D not resolved. Germline CDR1 and CDR2: ENHRY and SYGVKD. V was clipped by 4 bases and J by 3 bases, with 15 bases between them. This CDR3 is 15 amino acids long. The CDR3 sequence is CAISGLKERDYGYTF. The CDR3 region has the DNA TGTGCCATCAGTGGTCTGAAGGAGCGAGACTATGGCTACACCTTC.

V is TRBV5-4 and J is TRBJ1-2; D remains ambiguous. This CDR3 is built from 13 residues. The germline V gene encodes CDR1 SGHNT and CDR2 YYREEE (reference sequence). V was pared by 5 bases and J by 4 bases, with 12 bases between. CDR3 sequence reads: CASRTIGGYGYTF. The CDR3 region has the DNA TGTGCCAGCAGGACCATAGGAGGCTATGGCTACACCTTC.